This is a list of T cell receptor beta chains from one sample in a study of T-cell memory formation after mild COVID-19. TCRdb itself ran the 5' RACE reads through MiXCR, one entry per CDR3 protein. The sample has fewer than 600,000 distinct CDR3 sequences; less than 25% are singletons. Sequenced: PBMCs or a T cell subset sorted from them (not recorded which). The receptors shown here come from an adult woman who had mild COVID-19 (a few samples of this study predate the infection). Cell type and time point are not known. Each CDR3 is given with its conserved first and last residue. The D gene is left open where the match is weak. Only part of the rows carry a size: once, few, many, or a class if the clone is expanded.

CDR3nt: TGTGCCAGCAGTTTAGATGGGTACAGGGCCTATGGCTACACCTTC
CDR3aa: CASSLDGYRAYGYTF
abundance: once
d_gene: .
j_gene: TRBJ1-2
v_gene: TRBV27
len: 15

CDR3nt: TGCGCCAGCAGCCAAGATTTTTTAGCAGGTGGATGGTTTCATAGCTCCTACGAGCAGTACTTC
CDR3aa: CASSQDFLAGGWFHSSYEQYF
abundance: .
d_gene: .
j_gene: TRBJ2-7
v_gene: TRBV4-1
len: 21

CDR3nt: TGCGCCAGCAGCCAAGTTCCCCCGATGTTAGGTGGCTACACCTTC
CDR3aa: CASSQVPPMLGGYTF
abundance: few
d_gene: .
j_gene: TRBJ1-2
v_gene: TRBV4-3
len: 15

CDR3nt: TGTGCCAGCAGCCCGCTGGGCGGGGGAACCGGGGAGCTGTTTTTT
CDR3aa: CASSPLGGGTGELFF
abundance: many
d_gene: TRBD2
j_gene: TRBJ2-2
v_gene: TRBV3-1
len: 15

CDR3nt: TGTGCCAGCAGTTTAAACGGGGGGGCGAACACCGGGGAGCTGTTTTTT
CDR3aa: CASSLNGGANTGELFF
abundance: few
d_gene: TRBD2
j_gene: TRBJ2-2
v_gene: TRBV27
len: 16

CDR3nt: TGCGCCAGCAGCAATCTCACTAGCGGGAGGGGCAATGAGCAGTTCTTC
CDR3aa: CASSNLTSGRGNEQFF
abundance: .
d_gene: TRBD2
j_gene: TRBJ2-1
v_gene: TRBV5-1
len: 16

CDR3nt: TGTGCCAGCAGCTTATACCGGGGGCCCTACTATGGCTACACCTTC
CDR3aa: CASSLYRGPYYGYTF
abundance: .
d_gene: .
j_gene: TRBJ1-2
v_gene: TRBV7-6
len: 15

CDR3nt: TGTGCCAGCAGCCTACGGGACACCTACTATGGCTACACCTTC
CDR3aa: CASSLRDTYYGYTF
abundance: .
d_gene: .
j_gene: TRBJ1-2
v_gene: TRBV7-8
len: 14

CDR3nt: TGTGCCAGCAGCGAAGCTAGGAGGTCGACTGAGCAGTTCTTC
CDR3aa: CASSEARRSTEQFF
abundance: few
d_gene: .
j_gene: TRBJ2-1
v_gene: TRBV3-1
len: 14

CDR3nt: TGTGCCAGCAGTTTCTTACGACGGGACAATGAGCAGTTCTTC
CDR3aa: CASSFLRRDNEQFF
abundance: many
d_gene: .
j_gene: TRBJ2-1
v_gene: TRBV12-3/TRBV12-4
len: 14

CDR3nt: TGTGCCAGCAGGGTTCTTGGACTAGCGGGAGATGAGCAGTTCTTC
CDR3aa: CASRVLGLAGDEQFF
abundance: .
d_gene: TRBD2
j_gene: TRBJ2-1
v_gene: TRBV2
len: 15

CDR3nt: TGTGCCAGCAGCCGGGGACTAGCGGGAGTGAGAGATACGCAGTATTTT
CDR3aa: CASSRGLAGVRDTQYF
abundance: few
d_gene: TRBD2
j_gene: TRBJ2-3
v_gene: TRBV5-5
len: 16

CDR3nt: TGTGCCAGCAGTGAATTGGGGACGACGGGGGAAAAACTGTTTTTT
CDR3aa: CASSELGTTGEKLFF
abundance: .
d_gene: .
j_gene: TRBJ1-4
v_gene: TRBV25-1
len: 15

CDR3nt: TGCGCCAGCCGCCAATCGGACAGGTACCACGAGCAGTACTTC
CDR3aa: CASRQSDRYHEQYF
abundance: few
d_gene: TRBD1
j_gene: TRBJ2-7
v_gene: TRBV5-1
len: 14

CDR3nt: TGTGCCAGCAGCTTACGTCAGGCGGGGGTGGCTTTCTTT
CDR3aa: CASSLRQAGVAFF
abundance: .
d_gene: .
j_gene: TRBJ1-1
v_gene: TRBV13
len: 13

CDR3nt: TGTGCCTGGAGCCGACAGGGCGACACCGGGGAGCTGTTTTTT
CDR3aa: CAWSRQGDTGELFF
abundance: .
d_gene: TRBD1
j_gene: TRBJ2-2
v_gene: TRBV30
len: 14

CDR3nt: TGTGCCAGCAGTCCGCAGGGTTTTCGAGAAAAACTGTTTTTT
CDR3aa: CASSPQGFREKLFF
abundance: .
d_gene: .
j_gene: TRBJ1-4
v_gene: TRBV27
len: 14

CDR3nt: TGTGCCACACGTTCCGGTGCGGAGAATCAGCCCCAGCATTTT
CDR3aa: CATRSGAENQPQHF
abundance: few
d_gene: .
j_gene: TRBJ1-5
v_gene: TRBV6-1
len: 14

CDR3nt: TGTGCCAGCAGTTACGGGCGGGGGACTGAAGCTTTCTTT
CDR3aa: CASSYGRGTEAFF
abundance: many
d_gene: .
j_gene: TRBJ1-1
v_gene: TRBV6-5
len: 13

CDR3nt: TGTGCCACCAGTGATAGCAGGGTCTTGGGCGAGCAGTACTTC
CDR3aa: CATSDSRVLGEQYF
abundance: .
d_gene: .
j_gene: TRBJ2-7
v_gene: TRBV24-1
len: 14

CDR3nt: TGTGCCATCAGTGAGTCTTCCGGGACTTACCAAGAGACCCAGTACTTC
CDR3aa: CAISESSGTYQETQYF
abundance: .
d_gene: .
j_gene: TRBJ2-5
v_gene: TRBV10-3
len: 16

CDR3nt: TGTGCCAGCAGTTTAGGGCTCGGACTAGCGGGGGGACCTAGCTCCTACAATGAGCAGTTCTTC
CDR3aa: CASSLGLGLAGGPSSYNEQFF
abundance: .
d_gene: TRBD2
j_gene: TRBJ2-1
v_gene: TRBV12-3/TRBV12-4
len: 21

CDR3nt: TGTGCCACCTCGGGGGGTAGCGGGGGGCCCGCTAGCACAGATACGCAGTATTTT
CDR3aa: CATSGGSGGPASTDTQYF
abundance: few
d_gene: TRBD2
j_gene: TRBJ2-3
v_gene: TRBV6-1
len: 18

CDR3nt: TGTGCCAGCAGCTTATTGGGCGGGAGGGTTGAGATAGATACGCAGTATTTT
CDR3aa: CASSLLGGRVEIDTQYF
abundance: .
d_gene: TRBD2
j_gene: TRBJ2-3
v_gene: TRBV7-2
len: 17

CDR3nt: TGTGCCAGCAGTTACGCACAAGACTACAATGAGCAGTTCTTC
CDR3aa: CASSYAQDYNEQFF
abundance: .
d_gene: .
j_gene: TRBJ2-1
v_gene: TRBV6-2/TRBV6-3
len: 14

CDR3nt: TGTGCCACCAGTACTGGCGAGGGGGGGAATCAGCCCCAGCATTTT
CDR3aa: CATSTGEGGNQPQHF
abundance: .
d_gene: .
j_gene: TRBJ1-5
v_gene: TRBV15
len: 15

CDR3nt: TGCAGCGTTGTCAGGACATACGAGCAGTACTTC
CDR3aa: CSVVRTYEQYF
abundance: .
d_gene: .
j_gene: TRBJ2-7
v_gene: TRBV29-1
len: 11

CDR3nt: TGTGCCAGCAGTTTAGGGGGGACAGGGTACACCTACGAGCAGTACTTC
CDR3aa: CASSLGGTGYTYEQYF
abundance: .
d_gene: TRBD1
j_gene: TRBJ2-7
v_gene: TRBV12-3/TRBV12-4
len: 16

CDR3nt: TGTGCCAGCAGCCGACAGGGAAGAGGCGAAAAACTGTTTTTT
CDR3aa: CASSRQGRGEKLFF
abundance: few
d_gene: TRBD1
j_gene: TRBJ1-4
v_gene: TRBV4-2
len: 14

CDR3nt: TGTGCCACCAGTGACCCTGGGACAGGGGGTGAAAAACTGTTTTTT
CDR3aa: CATSDPGTGGEKLFF
abundance: .
d_gene: TRBD1
j_gene: TRBJ1-4
v_gene: TRBV24-1
len: 15

CDR3nt: TGTGCCAGCACCCTCGGACAGGCCCACTCTGGAAACACCATATATTTT
CDR3aa: CASTLGQAHSGNTIYF
abundance: few
d_gene: TRBD1
j_gene: TRBJ1-3
v_gene: TRBV12-3/TRBV12-4
len: 16

CDR3nt: TGTGCCTGGGGACAGGCGCCGGGTCAGCCCCAGCATTTT
CDR3aa: CAWGQAPGQPQHF
abundance: .
d_gene: TRBD1
j_gene: TRBJ1-5
v_gene: TRBV30
len: 13

CDR3nt: TGTGCCAGCAGTTACCCAAGGACTGAAGCTTTCTTT
CDR3aa: CASSYPRTEAFF
abundance: few
d_gene: .
j_gene: TRBJ1-1
v_gene: TRBV6-2/TRBV6-3
len: 12

CDR3nt: TGTGCCAGCAGTTCCCCCCCGATTGACTACCCCTACAATGAGCAGTTCTTC
CDR3aa: CASSSPPIDYPYNEQFF
abundance: .
d_gene: .
j_gene: TRBJ2-1
v_gene: TRBV12-3/TRBV12-4
len: 17

CDR3nt: TGTGCCAGCAGTTACCCTGGCGGGGGGGGCTACGAGCAGTACTTC
CDR3aa: CASSYPGGGGYEQYF
abundance: .
d_gene: TRBD2
j_gene: TRBJ2-7
v_gene: TRBV6-5
len: 15

CDR3nt: TGTGCCAGCAGCTTCGGGGGGGGACTGGAGGGCTACACCTTC
CDR3aa: CASSFGGGLEGYTF
abundance: .
d_gene: .
j_gene: TRBJ1-2
v_gene: TRBV6-5
len: 14

CDR3nt: TGTGCCAGCAGTGAATCCCGCGCGAATGAAAAACTGTTTTTT
CDR3aa: CASSESRANEKLFF
abundance: .
d_gene: .
j_gene: TRBJ1-4
v_gene: TRBV2
len: 14

CDR3nt: TGCGCCAGCAGCTTGGTGCCCACAGATACGCAGTATTTT
CDR3aa: CASSLVPTDTQYF
abundance: many
d_gene: .
j_gene: TRBJ2-3
v_gene: TRBV5-1
len: 13

CDR3nt: TGCGCCAGGAGCCCCGGGGACTTAGCCAAAAACATTCAGTACTTC
CDR3aa: CARSPGDLAKNIQYF
abundance: once
d_gene: .
j_gene: TRBJ2-4
v_gene: TRBV4-3
len: 15

CDR3nt: TGTGCCAGCAGGGCCCTCCTGGTACTTGATGAGCAGTTCTTC
CDR3aa: CASRALLVLDEQFF
abundance: .
d_gene: .
j_gene: TRBJ2-1
v_gene: TRBV27
len: 14

CDR3nt: TGCGCCAGCAGCTTGGTCGGACAGGGGCCTTACGAGCAGTACTTC
CDR3aa: CASSLVGQGPYEQYF
abundance: .
d_gene: TRBD1
j_gene: TRBJ2-7
v_gene: TRBV5-1
len: 15

CDR3nt: TGTGCCAGCAGCTTTGGGCGGGAGAACTTCTACGAGCAGTACTTC
CDR3aa: CASSFGRENFYEQYF
abundance: .
d_gene: TRBD2
j_gene: TRBJ2-7
v_gene: TRBV7-9
len: 15

CDR3nt: TGCAGCGCCGCGAGGGACCGAGCCACCGGGGAGCTGTTTTTT
CDR3aa: CSAARDRATGELFF
abundance: .
d_gene: .
j_gene: TRBJ2-2
v_gene: TRBV29-1
len: 14

CDR3nt: TGTGCCAGCAGCTTAGCGATCGGAACCACTGAAGCTTTCTTT
CDR3aa: CASSLAIGTTEAFF
abundance: .
d_gene: .
j_gene: TRBJ1-1
v_gene: TRBV11-2
len: 14

CDR3nt: TGTGCCAGCTCTGCCTGGAGGACAGGGGACTACGAGCAGTACTTC
CDR3aa: CASSAWRTGDYEQYF
abundance: .
d_gene: TRBD1
j_gene: TRBJ2-7
v_gene: TRBV18
len: 15

CDR3nt: TGTGCCAGCAGTTTGTTCGGGACAGGGATCCGCGAGCAGTACTTC
CDR3aa: CASSLFGTGIREQYF
abundance: .
d_gene: TRBD1
j_gene: TRBJ2-7
v_gene: TRBV27
len: 15

CDR3nt: TGTGCCAGCAGTCAGTTTCGGCAGGGGGCAAACAATGAGCAGTTCTTC
CDR3aa: CASSQFRQGANNEQFF
abundance: .
d_gene: TRBD1
j_gene: TRBJ2-1
v_gene: TRBV12-3/TRBV12-4
len: 16

CDR3nt: TGTGCCAGCAGCCAAGATCGAGGGACAGGGAAACTGTTTTTT
CDR3aa: CASSQDRGTGKLFF
abundance: once
d_gene: TRBD1
j_gene: TRBJ1-4
v_gene: TRBV14
len: 14

CDR3nt: TGTGCCAGCAGGTCCGAGGGATTTAATGAAAAACTGTTTTTT
CDR3aa: CASRSEGFNEKLFF
abundance: .
d_gene: .
j_gene: TRBJ1-4
v_gene: TRBV6-5
len: 14

CDR3nt: TGCAGCGTTGAAGAAGGGGGGAACAGCCAGGAAAAACTGTTTTTT
CDR3aa: CSVEEGGNSQEKLFF
abundance: few
d_gene: .
j_gene: TRBJ1-4
v_gene: TRBV29-1
len: 15

CDR3nt: TGTGCCAGCAGTTTGGTCCCCCAAGGGGTGAGGGAGCTGTTTTTT
CDR3aa: CASSLVPQGVRELFF
abundance: .
d_gene: .
j_gene: TRBJ2-2
v_gene: TRBV12-3/TRBV12-4
len: 15

CDR3nt: TGTGCCAGCCGGTTGGGCAATGAGCAGTTCTTC
CDR3aa: CASRLGNEQFF
abundance: .
d_gene: .
j_gene: TRBJ2-1
v_gene: TRBV2
len: 11